This is a list of T cell receptor beta chains from one sample in a study of blood T cell repertoires in COVID-19. Produced via immunoSEQ multiplex PCR; TCRdb's table is partial and in-frame only. The sample contains 100,000 to 150,000 clones, 85% of which appear only once. The sample comprised peripheral blood. The receptors stem from a man older than 75 with active or convalescent COVID-19. Each CDR3 is given with its conserved first and last residue. The D gene is left open where the match is weak. The size field is filled for only some rows; it gives once, few, many or a size class.

abundance	d_gene	v_gene	j_gene	CDR3nt	CDR3aa
-	TRBD1	TRBV27	TRBJ1-3	TGTGCCAGCAGCCCGACAGGGGGACCTGGAAACACCATATATTTT	CASSPTGGPGNTIYF
-	-	TRBV3-1/TRBV3-2	TRBJ1-5	TGTGCCAGCAGCGCCGAGGAGTCTCGCTGGGATCAGCCCCAGCATTTT	CASSAEESRWDQPQHF
-	TRBD2	TRBV4-2	TRBJ2-7	TGTGCCAGCAGCCAAGACGGAGGACTAGCGGGACGCGGGGGGGAGCAGTACTTC	CASSQDGGLAGRGGEQYF
-	-	TRBV7-8	TRBJ2-7	TGTGCCAGCAGCTTGACAGCGCTTCGTTACGAGCAGTACTTC	CASSLTALRYEQYF
-	-	TRBV19	TRBJ1-1	TGTGCCAGTAGTACTTCGGTGAGGGTTTGGGCTGAAGCTTTCTTT	CASSTSVRVWAEAFF
-	TRBD1	TRBV6-2/TRBV6-3	TRBJ2-5	TGTGCCAGCAGTTCAGGGGGAGTGGAGACCCAGTACTTC	CASSSGGVETQYF
once	-	TRBV27	TRBJ1-2	TGTGCCAGCAGTATCACAAGTAACTATGGCTACACCTTC	CASSITSNYGYTF
-	-	TRBV5-6	TRBJ1-6	TGTGCCAGCAGCCGTTCCGGTTCACCCCTCCACTTT	CASSRSGSPLHF
-	-	TRBV7-9	TRBJ2-3	TGTGCCAGCAGCTTAGCGCTGAGGATCGCAGATACGCAGTATTTT	CASSLALRIADTQYF
-	TRBD2	TRBV7-6	TRBJ2-1	TGTGCCAGCAGCTTACGGGCTAGCGGGAGAAACAATGAGCAGTTCTTC	CASSLRASGRNNEQFF
-	-	TRBV4-2	TRBJ1-6	TGTGCCAGCAGCCAAGGAGCAGTAAGGGAGAATTCACCCCTCCACTTT	CASSQGAVRENSPLHF
-	TRBD1	TRBV30	TRBJ1-1	TGTGCCTGGAGGGCAGGGGGGAACACTGAAGCTTTCTTT	CAWRAGGNTEAFF
-	-	TRBV11-2	TRBJ2-7	TGTGCCAGCAGCTCTCTCGGTGGGCCCCTCTACGAGCAGTACTTC	CASSSLGGPLYEQYF
-	TRBD2	TRBV9	TRBJ2-3	TGTGCCAGCAGCCCGACTAGCGGGGAAGATACGCAGTATTTT	CASSPTSGEDTQYF
-	-	TRBV19	TRBJ1-6	TGTGCCAGTAGTACCACGAGCTCCTATAATTCACCCCTCCACTTT	CASSTTSSYNSPLHF
-	TRBD2	TRBV24-1	TRBJ2-3	TGTGCCACCAGTGGCCTAGGTGGGACTAGCAGCACAGATACGCAGTATTTT	CATSGLGGTSSTDTQYF
-	TRBD1	TRBV5-1	TRBJ1-1	TGCGCCAGCACGTCAGGGACAGGAGCTTTCTTT	CASTSGTGAFF
-	TRBD1	TRBV7-8	TRBJ1-6	TGTGCCAGCAGTGTACAGGGGGAGAATTCACCCCTCCACTTT	CASSVQGENSPLHF
few	-	TRBV24-1	TRBJ2-3	TGTGCCACCAGTGATGTCGGGAACACAGATACGCAGTATTTT	CATSDVGNTDTQYF
-	-	TRBV7-9	TRBJ1-2	TGTGCCAGCAGCTCCCCGGGGGGGGGCGGATATGGCTACACCTTC	CASSSPGGGGYGYTF
-	-	TRBV29-1	TRBJ1-6	TGCAGCGTAAAACAGGGAAATAATTCACCCCTCCACTTT	CSVKQGNNSPLHF
-	TRBD1	TRBV6-5	TRBJ1-1	TGTGCCAGCAGCCCCGGGACAGGGGGCACTGAAGCTTTCTTT	CASSPGTGGTEAFF
-	-	TRBV2	TRBJ2-1	TGTGCCAGCAGTGAAGGAGACAATGAGCAGTTCTTC	CASSEGDNEQFF
-	TRBD1	TRBV5-6	TRBJ2-7	TGTGCCAGCAGCCCCGACAGGGCCAACGAGCAGTACTTC	CASSPDRANEQYF
-	-	TRBV5-1	TRBJ1-4	TGCGCCAGCAGCTTGGACAGTCCTAATGAAAAACTGTTTTTT	CASSLDSPNEKLFF
-	-	TRBV10-3	TRBJ2-6	TGTGCCATCAGTGATTGGCAGGACTCTGAGGCCAACGTCCTGACTTTC	CAISDWQDSEANVLTF
-	TRBD1	TRBV29-1	TRBJ1-1	TGCAGCGGGACTCCAGGGGGAAGCGACACTGAAGCTTTCTTT	CSGTPGGSDTEAFF
-	TRBD1	TRBV7-3	TRBJ1-1	TGTGCCAGCAGTTCGACAGGGGGCACGGCTGAAGCTTTCTTT	CASSSTGGTAEAFF
-	TRBD2	TRBV7-2	TRBJ2-5	TGTGCCAGCAGCTTAGAACTTACTAGCGGGGGGAAGTACTTC	CASSLELTSGGKYF
-	-	TRBV11-2	TRBJ2-2	TGTGCCAGCAGCTTAGGGAGGGGCGGGGAGCTGTTTTTT	CASSLGRGGELFF
-	TRBD1	TRBV2	TRBJ1-3	TGTGCCAGCAGTGTGGAGCAGGGGGCAGGAAACACCATATATTTT	CASSVEQGAGNTIYF
-	TRBD2	TRBV11-3	TRBJ2-1	TGTGCCAGCAGCCGCTACGGGGGGGCGGCCAATGAGCAGTTCTTC	CASSRYGGAANEQFF
-	TRBD1	TRBV7-9	TRBJ1-2	TGTGCCAGCAGCTTAGGAACCGGGACAGGGGGCGACGGCTACACCTTC	CASSLGTGTGGDGYTF
-	TRBD1	TRBV24-1	TRBJ1-5	TGTGCCACCCAGGGGTCCCCTGACAGGGGGCCTAATCAGCCCCAGCATTTT	CATQGSPDRGPNQPQHF
-	TRBD1	TRBV14	TRBJ2-5	TGTGCCAGCAGCCACGGGACAGGGCGGGGGAAAGAGACCCAGTACTTC	CASSHGTGRGKETQYF
-	-	TRBV7-3	TRBJ1-6	TGTGCCAGCAGCTTAAACGGGGGTTTGAATTCACCCCTCCACTTT	CASSLNGGLNSPLHF
-	TRBD1	TRBV27	TRBJ1-5	TGTGCCACCGGGACAGGGGGTTACAATCAGCCCCAGCATTTT	CATGTGGYNQPQHF
-	-	TRBV9	TRBJ2-5	TGTGCCAGCAGCGTAGCGGTAGGACAGCAAGAGACCCAGTACTTC	CASSVAVGQQETQYF
-	TRBD1	TRBV7-9	TRBJ2-1	TGTGCCAGCAGCTTCGGACAGGGGAGGAATGAGCAGTTCTTC	CASSFGQGRNEQFF
-	-	TRBV21-1	TRBJ2-7	TGTGCCAGCAGCAAGTTACCATCCAGGGGGCCCTACGAGCAGTACTTC	CASSKLPSRGPYEQYF
once	TRBD1	TRBV5-6	TRBJ2-5	TGTGCCAGCAGCTTAGAGGGGGCGCGTGAGACCCAGTACTTC	CASSLEGARETQYF
-	TRBD1	TRBV6-2/TRBV6-3	TRBJ2-7	TGTGCCAGCAGCGGACAGGGCTACGAGCAGTACTTC	CASSGQGYEQYF
-	-	TRBV24-1	TRBJ2-3	TGTGCCACCAGTGATCAGACAGGGACTAGCACAGATACGCAGTATTTT	CATSDQTGTSTDTQYF
-	-	TRBV5-6	TRBJ2-2	TGTGCCAGCAGCTTGGTACAGACCTCGAACACCGGGGAGCTGTTTTTT	CASSLVQTSNTGELFF
-	TRBD2	TRBV11-2	TRBJ2-7	TGTGCCAGCAGCTTAGAGAGGACTAGCGGGGGCTACGAGCAGTACTTC	CASSLERTSGGYEQYF
-	TRBD2	TRBV7-2	TRBJ2-7	TGTGCCAGCAGCTCGACTAGCGGTTCCTACGAGCAGTACTTC	CASSSTSGSYEQYF
-	-	TRBV3-1/TRBV3-2	TRBJ2-5	TGTGCCAGCAGCCAAGATATCGCGGGGAAAGAGACCCAGTACTTC	CASSQDIAGKETQYF
-	TRBD1	TRBV11-1	TRBJ1-1	TGTGCCAGCAGCTTATACCCACAGGGGCTGGACACTGAAGCTTTCTTT	CASSLYPQGLDTEAFF
-	-	TRBV6-5	TRBJ2-7	TGTGCCAGCAGCCGTACAGGGTACGAGCAGTACTTC	CASSRTGYEQYF
-	-	TRBV29-1	TRBJ1-1	TGCAGCGTTGGGGGGGTGGAGGTTGGTGAAGCTTTCTTT	CSVGGVEVGEAFF
once	-	TRBV13	TRBJ2-7	TGTGCCAGCAGCCATCATGGGGGGTCGAACTACGAGCAGTACTTC	CASSHHGGSNYEQYF
-	TRBD1	TRBV18	TRBJ2-1	TGTGCCAGCTCACCTCCCAGGGGGCGAAATGAGCAGTTCTTC	CASSPPRGRNEQFF
-	TRBD2	TRBV7-2	TRBJ2-1	TGTGCCAGCAGCCGCGCTGGGACTAGCGGGGGCAATGAGCAGTTCTTC	CASSRAGTSGGNEQFF
-	-	TRBV3-1/TRBV3-2	TRBJ2-7	TGTGCCAGCAGCGGGGACACATCCTACGAGCAGTACTTC	CASSGDTSYEQYF
-	-	TRBV2	TRBJ2-3	TGTGCCAGCAGCCTGACAGGAGACTACACAGATACGCAGTATTTT	CASSLTGDYTDTQYF